The entry below gives a single T cell receptor beta chain sequence along with its context. Its specificity is unknown. The sample belongs to a study of cytomegalovirus exposure and HLA in healthy donors. Looking at the study overall: There were 100 million to 120 million unique TCR beta sequences, drawn from roughly 200 million T cells, in an earlier analysis.

This CDR3 comprises 18 residues. The germline gives CDR1 SEHNR, CDR2 FQNEAQ (reference sequence). The junction had 19 bases not matched to a gene; V was cut back by 10 bases and J by 0 bases. Study findings and constraints: V- and J-gene trimming in TCR beta was tied to a missense DCLRE1C variant by an analysis performed later.

Use of 60 Vbeta and 13 Jbeta primers characterized the PCR. The data were produced by immunoSEQ multiplex PCR, yet TCRdb's version contains in-frame clones alone and is incomplete. The sample holds 65,000 to 85,000 clones; 77% are singletons and the top ten take roughly 3%. The specimen was PBMCs. This chain connects TRBV7-9 to TRBJ2-7; TRBD1 matches at 9 bases. The receptor comes from a middle-aged man in good health and CMV-seropositive. In DNA, the CDR3 is TGTGCCACCACCGGCCCCCGCTCCGGGACAGGGACCTCCTACGAGCAGTACTTC. Its protein product is CATTGPRSGTGTSYEQYF.